These 24 T cell receptor beta chains were all obtained from the same sample, sequenced in a study of blood T cells in healthy people across ages. A J-beta primer mix and a sample-barcoded 5' primer were used in a second PCR of about 7 to 12 cycles. TCRdb recomputed calls from the 5' RACE reads with MiXCR, one row per CDR3 protein. The sample shows hundreds of thousands of distinct CDR3 sequences, more than 40% of them seen only once. The sample taken for sequencing was blood. These TCRs come from a man aged 55-75 years in good health.

The chain joins TRBV3-1 to TRBJ1-2; tentative D call: TRBD1 (6 bases). Germline V gives CDR1 LGHDT, CDR2 YNNKEL (reference sequence). Trimming stripped 4 bases from V and 4 bases from J, with 19 bases between. The CDR3 has 16 amino acids. The CDR3 region has the DNA TGTGCCAGCAGCCTGTTAGGGACACCGAATGGCTATGGCTACACCTTC. It is translated as CASSLLGTPNGYGYTF.

This clonotype turned up a few times. This rearrangement joins TRBV4-3 to TRBJ2-1; 9 bases are a match to TRBD2. With V trimmed by 5 bases and J by 5 bases, 7 bases remained unmatched. Germline CDR1 LGHNA, CDR2 YSLEER. The CDR3 has 15 amino acids. The chain's CDR3 is CASSAASGVDNEQFF. The CDR3 DNA reads as TGCGCCAGCAGCGCCGCTAGCGGGGTCGACAATGAGCAGTTCTTC.

The chain has TRBV5-1 and TRBJ2-3; D is ambiguous. V was trimmed by 2 bases and J by 4 bases, leaving 8 bases between them. The CDR3 has 13 amino acids. Germline V gene lookup returns CDR1 SGHRS and CDR2 YFSETQ. CDR3 protein: CASSLRRSDTQYF. The CDR3 DNA reads TGCGCCAGCAGCTTACGTCGGTCAGATACGCAGTATTTT.

The genes are TRBV9 and TRBJ2-2; perhaps TRBD2 as D (6 bases). The CDR3 sequence is 15 residues long. Germline V lookup: CDR1 SGDLS, CDR2 YYNGEE. Between the trimmed V and J ends, which lost 3 bases and 4 bases, there was a span of 13 bases. The CDR3 spells CASSEEGRLTGELFF. The CDR3 coding sequence is TGTGCCAGCAGCGAGGAGGGCCGACTCACCGGGGAGCTGTTTTTT.

The CDR3 DNA sequence: TGCGCCAGCAGCCAAACAGGGACTCTGGAGACCCAGTACTTC. Amino acid sequence: CASSQTGTLETQYF. The chain recombines TRBV5-1 with TRBJ2-5; D may match TRBD1 or TRBD2 (6 bases each). V lost 4 bases, J lost 5 bases, and 15 bases lay in between. From germline, CDR1 is SGHRS and CDR2 YFSETQ. CDR3 size: 14 residues.

This clonotype was seen a few times. The chain is built from TRBV27 and TRBJ2-1; 7 bases fit TRBD2. This CDR3 has 15 residues. Looked up from germline, CDR1 is MNHEY and CDR2 is SMNVEV (reference sequence). V lost 5 bases and J lost 4; bases outside the gene matches: 8. The CDR3 DNA sequence: TGTGCCAGCAGTCTGTCACCGGGACTATACAATGAGCAGTTCTTC. It specifies CASSLSPGLYNEQFF.

CDR3 amino acids: CASSVGGDGGSTDTQYF. The CDR3 nucleotides are TGTGCCAGCAGCGTCGGAGGTGACGGGGGGTCCACAGATACGCAGTATTTT. The chain employs TRBV9 and TRBJ2-3; TRBD2 aligns across 7 bases. Germline V gene lookup returns CDR1 SGDLS and CDR2 YYNGEE. The CDR3 loop spans 17 amino acids. The trim removed 2 bases at V and 2 bases at J, leaving 11 bases unmatched.

This clonotype was counted between two and nine times. The rearrangement links TRBV5-5 to TRBJ1-4, with a tentative D call TRBD1 (6 bases). Germline V gene sequence: CDR1 SGHKS, CDR2 YYEKEE (reference sequence). V lost 0 bases to trimming and J lost 10 bases, with 22 bases between them. This CDR3 contains 17 residues. As DNA, the CDR3 is TGTGCCAGCAGCTTGGGGGCAGGGGATCGACCATCGGGAAAACTGTTTTTT. The encoded protein is CASSLGAGDRPSGKLFF.

CDR3 sequence: CASSLGNRNYGYTF. CDR3 in DNA: TGTGCCAGCAGCTTAGGAAACAGAAACTATGGCTACACCTTC. V gene TRBV7-2 combines with J gene TRBJ1-2; no definite D call. V lost 1 base and J lost 2, with 8 bases in between. Per germline, CDR1 SGHTA and CDR2 FQGNSA. This CDR3 is built from 14 residues.

Remarks on this clonotype: Compared with germline, one end of the junction differs, possibly owing to a read error. The chain's CDR3 is CASTLGQGIRDEQFF. CDR3 sequence (DNA): TGTGCTAGCACCCTCGGACAGGGCATTAGGGATGAGCAGTTCTTC. The genes are TRBV28 and TRBJ2-1, with TRBD1 matching over 8 bases. This CDR3 contains 15 residues. Germline values: CDR1 MDHEN, CDR2 SYDVKM.

The chain recombines TRBV5-5 with TRBJ2-7, with a weak D call TRBD1 (6 bases). Germline V gene data show CDR1 as SGHKS and CDR2 as YYEKEE (reference sequence). CDR3 length: 13 residues. V was clipped by 5 bases and J by 5 bases, with 14 bases between them. The CDR3 nucleotides are TGTGCCAGCAGAGCTTCACAGGGAAACGAGCAGTACTTC. Its protein is CASRASQGNEQYF.

At least ten counts were recorded for this clonotype. The genes are TRBV6-1 and TRBJ2-1; 7 nucleotides match TRBD1. CDR1 and CDR2 (germline): MNHNS, SASEGT. V lost 9 bases and J lost 2; bases outside the gene matches: 10. This CDR3 has 15 amino acids. The CDR3 loop reads CASHQRGQPYNEQFF. The CDR3 DNA reads TGTGCCAGTCATCAAAGGGGACAGCCCTACAATGAGCAGTTCTTC.

This clonotype was seen more than once but under ten times. The CDR3 region is CASSRGRRSGTDTQYF. The CDR3 DNA follows: TGTGCCAGCAGCAGAGGGAGGCGGTCTGGCACAGATACGCAGTATTTT. This chain joins TRBV9 and TRBJ2-3, with D tentatively TRBD2 (6 bases). Trimming cost V 4 bases and J 1 base, with 16 bases left between them. The length of the CDR3 is 16 residues. CDR1 and CDR2 (germline): SGDLS, YYNGEE.

The rearrangement joins TRBV12-3 or TRBV12-4 to TRBJ2-5; 9 positions match TRBD2. The CDR3 totals 16 residues. The V and J ends lost 5 bases and 6 bases, in that order; junction bases with no gene match: 13. The CDR3 region has the DNA TGTGCCAGCAGTCCCCAGGGGCGGGGGGGCCCAAAGACCCAGTACTTC. It yields the protein CASSPQGRGGPKTQYF.

This chain uses TRBV6-5 with TRBJ2-3, with D unclear. Germline lookup yields CDR1 MNHEY and CDR2 SVGAGI. This CDR3 contains 13 residues. The V end was cut by 6 bases, the J end by 4 bases, with 11 bases between. The CDR3 sequence: CASRDFSPDTQYF. CDR3 in DNA: TGTGCCAGCAGAGATTTCTCGCCAGATACGCAGTATTTT.

This clonotype has only one observation. This chain uses TRBV18 with TRBJ2-5; D gene unclear. CDR3 size: 13 residues. Germline V gene sequence: CDR1 KGHSH, CDR2 LQKENI. V was pared by 0 bases and J by 4 bases, with 6 bases between. CDR3 loop: CASSPPGPETQYF. The CDR3 DNA sequence: TGTGCCAGCTCACCACCCGGTCCAGAGACCCAGTACTTC.

Remarks on this clonotype: A read error may be the cause here, since a much bigger clone is one base away. The rearrangement links TRBV20-1 to TRBJ2-4; 9 positions match TRBD1. V shed 5 bases, J shed 14 bases, and the junction held 13 bases outside the gene matches. The CDR3 is made up of 13 amino acids. Germline CDR1 and CDR2: DFQATT and SNEGSKA (reference sequence). CDR3: CSAETGGSYEKYF. The CDR3 DNA follows: TGCAGTGCTGAAACAGGGGGCTCCTACGAGAAGTACTTC.

CDR3 sequence: CASSSGVVGPQHF. The DNA for the CDR3 is TGTGCCAGCAGCAGCGGGGTAGTAGGGCCCCAGCATTTT. The V and J genes are TRBV7-6 and TRBJ1-5; the D is unclear. Germline CDR1 and CDR2: SGHVS and FNYEAQ. The length of the CDR3 is 13 residues. V lost 5 bases and J lost 9, with 14 bases in between.

This clonotype has only a few counts. The chain uses TRBV20-1 and TRBJ2-7, with 11 positions matching TRBD1. CDR3 length: 16 residues. Germline-derived CDR1 and CDR2 are DFQATT and SNEGSKA (reference sequence). V gave up 0 bases and J gave up 4 bases; unmatched junction bases: 8. The CDR3 bases are TGCAGTGCTAGAGATCCTTTCCGGGACAGGGGGTACGAGCAGTACTTC. It encodes CSARDPFRDRGYEQYF.

V is TRBV3-1 and J is TRBJ2-5; 8 nucleotides line up with TRBD2. CDR3 length: 16 residues. V lost 3 bases and J lost 6; bases outside the gene matches: 12. CDR1 is LGHDT and CDR2 is YNNKEL in the germline V gene (reference sequence). CDR3 bases: TGTGCCAGCAGCCACAACCCCGGGGGCGGGAGGAAGACCCAGTACTTC. Translation: CASSHNPGGGRKTQYF.

The count of this clonotype is one. This sequence joins TRBV4-1 and TRBJ2-5; D is perhaps TRBD1 (5 bases). V lost 0 bases and J lost 4, with 12 bases in between. The CDR3 has 15 residues. Germline-derived CDR1 and CDR2 are MGHRA and YSYEKL. In nucleotides, the CDR3 is TGCGCCAGCAGCCAAGATTTTAGGGGTTTAGAGACCCAGTACTTC. It encodes CASSQDFRGLETQYF.

This chain uses TRBV6-2 or TRBV6-3 with TRBJ2-1, with TRBD2 as a possible D gene (5 bases). CDR3 length: 14 residues. CDR1 and CDR2 (germline): MNHEY, SVGEGT. V lost 0 bases to trimming and J lost 11 bases, with 14 bases between them. The CDR3 nucleotides read TGTGCCAGCAGTTACTCGAGTATGGGGAGCCAGCAGTTCTTC. Translation: CASSYSSMGSQQFF.

The chain links TRBV4-1 to TRBJ2-3, with D tentatively TRBD1 or TRBD2 (6 bases each). This CDR3 region has 16 residues. V was shortened by 2 bases and J by 2 bases, with 14 bases between the two germline ends. CDR1 is MGHRA, CDR2 YSYEKL, per germline. As DNA, the CDR3 is TGCGCCAGCAGCCAATCGAAGGGGGGCGACACAGATACGCAGTATTTT. The encoded protein is CASSQSKGGDTDTQYF.

J is TRBJ1-1 and V is TRBV6-6, with no clear D. The CDR3 is 14 residues long. Germline V gives CDR1 MNHNY, CDR2 SVGAGI (reference sequence). The V and J ends lost 2 bases and 0 bases respectively, with 7 bases between them. CDR3 region: CASSYNQLNTEAFF. In DNA form, the CDR3 reads TGTGCCAGCAGTTACAACCAGCTGAACACTGAAGCTTTCTTT.